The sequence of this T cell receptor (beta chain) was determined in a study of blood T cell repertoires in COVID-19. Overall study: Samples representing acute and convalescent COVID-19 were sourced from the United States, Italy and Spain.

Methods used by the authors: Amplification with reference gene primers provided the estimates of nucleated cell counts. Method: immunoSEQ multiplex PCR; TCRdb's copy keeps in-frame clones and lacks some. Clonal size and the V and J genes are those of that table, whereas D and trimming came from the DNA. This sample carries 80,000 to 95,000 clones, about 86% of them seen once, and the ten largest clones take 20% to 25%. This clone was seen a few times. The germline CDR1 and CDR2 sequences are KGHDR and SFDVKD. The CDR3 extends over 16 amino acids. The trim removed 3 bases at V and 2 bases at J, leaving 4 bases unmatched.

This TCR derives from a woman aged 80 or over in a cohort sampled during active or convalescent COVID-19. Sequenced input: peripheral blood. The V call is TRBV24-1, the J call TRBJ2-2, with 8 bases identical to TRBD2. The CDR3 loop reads CATSDTAGGNTGELFF. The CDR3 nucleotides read TGTGCCACCAGTGATACGGCGGGGGGAAACACCGGGGAGCTGTTTTTT.